One and the same sample provided the 20 T cell receptor beta chains below, sequenced in a study of shared clonotypes between healthy human individuals. TCRdb's copy holds only in-frame clones and misses some; the assay was immunoSEQ multiplex PCR. The sample holds 300,000 to 350,000 clones, around 67% seen once. Sequenced material: memory CD4+ T cells sorted from blood. Subset denoted: CD45RA-negative fraction. The receptors were gathered from a young man in good health.

About this clone itself: Within the sample, other DNA sequences also encode this same CDR3. This chain uses TRBV5-1 with TRBJ2-3; D perhaps matches TRBD1 (5 bases). V lost 1 base to trimming and J lost 0 bases, with 6 bases between them. The germline V gene has CDR1 SGHRS and CDR2 YFSETQ. The CDR3 has 14 amino acids. The CDR3 region is CASSLSGSTDTQYF. CDR3 nucleotides: TGCGCCAGCAGCTTGTCAGGGAGCACAGATACGCAGTATTTT.

The genes are TRBV28 and TRBJ2-5; TRBD2 agrees at 7 bases. J lost 3 bases, V lost 1 base, and 11 bases had no gene match. This CDR3 region has 17 residues. CDR1 and CDR2 from the germline V gene are MDHEN and SYDVKM. The CDR3: CASSLSRFSGKEETQYF. CDR3 in DNA: TGTGCCAGCAGTTTATCGAGGTTCAGCGGGAAGGAAGAGACCCAGTACTTC.

This clone was seen at least ten times. This chain links TRBV5-8 with TRBJ1-5; D is possibly TRBD1 (6 bases). V was trimmed by 6 bases and J by 2 bases, leaving 18 bases between them. Germline CDR1 reads SGHTS; CDR2 reads YDEGEE. The CDR3 runs to 16 residues. The CDR3 protein is CASKPRGGGGNQPQHF. CDR3 DNA: TGTGCCAGCAAACCTAGGGGGGGCGGTGGCAATCAGCCCCAGCATTTT.

V is TRBV10-2 and J is TRBJ2-2, with TRBD1 matching 8 bases. There are 13 residues in the CDR3. Trimming took 10 bases from V and 5 from J; bases not matched to a gene: 6. Germline CDR1 is WSHSY and CDR2 is SAAADI. In nucleotides, the CDR3 is TGCGCCACCTGGGACAGGATGACCGGGGAGCTGTTTTTT. Translating gives CATWDRMTGELFF.

In DNA, the CDR3 is TGTGCCAGCACCGAGGCGGCTCCCGGGAACTATGGCTACACCTTC. It codes for CASTEAAPGNYGYTF. The genes are TRBV6-5 and TRBJ1-2, with D unclear. CDR3 length: 15 amino acids. The ends were cut back, 7 bases at V and 2 bases at J, with 17 bases in the middle. Germline V gene data show CDR1 as MNHEY and CDR2 as SVGAGI.

The chain carries TRBV18 and TRBJ2-5, with TRBD1 identical over 8 bases. The germline V gene encodes CDR1 KGHSH and CDR2 LQKENI. Trimming cost V 0 bases and J 4 bases; bases outside gene matches: 13. The length of the CDR3 is 18 residues. The DNA of the CDR3 is TGTGCCAGCTCACCACCAACAGGGCCCGGACAGGGACTAGAGACCCAGTACTTC. Amino acids: CASSPPTGPGQGLETQYF.

A single count supports this clone. The DNA for the CDR3 is TGTGCCTGGAGTGCCCCCGGGCGGGCCCAGCATTTT. This translates into CAWSAPGRAQHF. The rearrangement links TRBV30 to TRBJ1-5; D unclear. Germline V CDR1 and CDR2: GTSNPN, SVGIG (reference sequence). V gave up 1 base and J gave up 11 bases, with 12 bases separating them. CDR3 length equals 12 residues.

This clone was observed once. This chain connects TRBV6-1 to TRBJ2-7; TRBD2 matches at 14 bases. Germline lookup yields CDR1 MNHNS and CDR2 SASEGT. The CDR3 totals 15 residues. Unmatched junction bases numbered 5, after V lost 4 bases and J lost 6 bases. CDR3 region: CASSAPGTSGSEQYF. In nucleotides, the CDR3 is TGTGCCAGCAGTGCTCCCGGGACTAGCGGGAGCGAGCAGTACTTC.

This clone was detected a few times. The rearrangement uses TRBV5-1 and TRBJ1-1; no clear D. Germline CDR1 and CDR2: SGHRS and YFSETQ. This CDR3 spans 16 amino acids. The germline V and J ends were trimmed by 0 bases and 2 bases, with 14 bases remaining between them. The CDR3, as DNA: TGCGCCAGCAGCTTGGGCCACGGAAGTCCAAACACTGAAGCTTTCTTT. Encoded protein: CASSLGHGSPNTEAFF.

The chain recombines TRBV27 with TRBJ2-1; D not certain. This CDR3 is 14 amino acids long. Trimming shortened V by 6 bases and J by 9 bases, and 18 bases separated the two germline ends. The V gene's germline CDR1 is MNHEY and CDR2 SMNVEV (reference sequence). The DNA for the CDR3 is TGTGCCAGCAGCCCGAACCTCCCTAGGGCTGAGCAGTTCTTC. Translation: CASSPNLPRAEQFF.

The rearrangement uses TRBV5-1 and TRBJ2-1; 9 bases agree with TRBD2. Losses at the gene ends were 3 bases for V and 5 bases for J; bases not matched to a gene: 6. Germline CDR1 is SGHRS and CDR2 is YFSETQ. The CDR3 sequence is 15 residues long. CDR3 sequence (DNA): TGCGCCAGCAGCTCCTGGACTAGCGACCACAATGAGCAGTTCTTC. Its translation: CASSSWTSDHNEQFF.

For this clone: This may be a read error: a much more frequent sequence differs by one nucleotide. The V and J genes are TRBV25-1 and TRBJ1-1, with D tentatively TRBD1 (6 bases). V was cut by 6 bases and J by 4 bases, with 15 bases left in between. CDR1 MGHDK and CDR2 SYGVNS come from the germline V gene. The CDR3 has 14 amino acids. The CDR3, as DNA: TGTGCCAGCAGATTGAGGGGGATGAGCACTGAAGCTTTCTTT. Its translation is CASRLRGMSTEAFF.

This clone appeared a single time. The gene calls are TRBV7-8 and TRBJ1-1; D is perhaps TRBD1 (5 bases). This CDR3 spans 15 amino acids. V was pared by 1 base and J by 2 bases, with 11 bases between. CDR1 is SGHVS, CDR2 FQNEAQ, per germline. This CDR3 reads CASSLVLGVNTEAFF. The CDR3 bases are TGTGCCAGCAGCTTAGTGTTGGGGGTTAACACTGAAGCTTTCTTT.

The chain combines TRBV10-3 with TRBJ2-2, with 8 bases identical to TRBD1. The V gene end was trimmed by 10 bases and the J gene end by 4 bases; junction bases not matched to a gene: 5. CDR1 is ENHRY, CDR2 SYGVKD, per germline. CDR3 size: 13 residues. Here the CDR3 reads CATGQGTTGELFF. CDR3 DNA sequence: TGTGCCACCGGACAGGGAACCACCGGGGAGCTGTTTTTT.

The J gene is TRBJ2-6, the V gene TRBV10-3, with D hard to call. The CDR3 is 18 amino acids. V lost 0 bases, J lost 1 base, and 13 bases lay in between. Germline CDR1 reads ENHRY; CDR2 reads SYGVKD. The CDR3 here is CAISESPGRTSGANVLTF. CDR3 nucleotides: TGTGCCATCAGTGAGTCGCCCGGCAGGACGTCTGGGGCCAACGTCCTGACTTTC.

The chain couples TRBV18 to TRBJ1-4; perhaps TRBD1 as D (5 bases). The V end lost 4 bases, the J end lost 8 bases, and 11 bases lay between the germline ends. The CDR3 totals 13 residues. The V gene's germline CDR1 is KGHSH and CDR2 LQKENI. The CDR3 reads CASSRDSREKLFF. The CDR3 nucleotides are TGTGCCAGCTCACGTGACAGTAGGGAAAAACTGTTTTTT. Full variable domain (outside the CDR3, taken from reference TRBV18 and TRBJ1-4): NAGVMQNPRHLVRRRGQEARLRCSPMKGHSHVYWYRQLPEEGLKFMVYLQKENIIDESGMPKERFSAEFPKEGPSILRIQQVVRGDSAAYFCASSRDSREKLFFGSGTQLSVL.

The V and J genes are TRBV19 and TRBJ2-2; D gene unclear. This CDR3 comprises 15 residues. The V end was cut by 3 bases, the J end by 0 bases, with 8 bases between. Germline lookup yields CDR1 LNHDA and CDR2 SQIVND (reference sequence). CDR3 bases: TGTGCCAGTAGTATGGTTCCAGCGAACACCGGGGAGCTGTTTTTT. It yields the protein CASSMVPANTGELFF.

This rearrangement joins TRBV2 to TRBJ1-2; TRBD1 is a possible D gene (6 bases). Germline CDR1 is SNHLY and CDR2 is FYNNEI. Trimming left V 3 bases short and J 11 bases short, with 16 bases between. The CDR3 contains 13 residues. CDR3 nucleotides: TGTGCCAGCAGTGACGGACAGTGGGCCTTATACACCTTC. Protein product: CASSDGQWALYTF.

This clone was detected many times. The chain joins TRBV6-5 to TRBJ1-5, with 7 bases fitting TRBD1. The CDR3 is made up of 14 amino acids. Germline V lookup: CDR1 MNHEY, CDR2 SVGAGI. Losses at the gene ends were 6 bases for V and 4 bases for J; bases not matched to a gene: 6. CDR3 residues: CASRGGQANQPQHF. The CDR3 DNA sequence: TGTGCCAGCAGAGGAGGACAGGCTAATCAGCCCCAGCATTTT.

The V call is TRBV2, the J call TRBJ2-3, with 10 bases lining up with TRBD2. Germline CDR1 is SNHLY and CDR2 is FYNNEI. The trim removed 4 bases at V and 5 bases at J, leaving 3 bases unmatched. CDR3 length: 14 residues. The CDR3, as DNA: TGTGCCAGCAGTGGGCTAGCGGGAGAAGATACGCAGTATTTT. Protein: CASSGLAGEDTQYF.